The rows below give T cell receptor beta chains drawn from one sample of a study of blood T cell repertoires in COVID-19. Assay used: immunoSEQ multiplex PCR; TCRdb lists only in-frame clones, some missing. In the table there are about 300,000 clones, around 86% of which are singletons. The specimen sequenced was peripheral blood. Receptors were obtained from a man in his sixties or seventies with acute or convalescent COVID-19. The CDR3 runs from the conserved cysteine through the conserved F or W. D genes are given only for firm matches. Only some rows state a clone size, as once, few, many or a class for expanded clones.

length,V,J,size,D,CDR3,DNA
15,TRBV11-2,TRBJ2-1,few,TRBD2,CASSLRPSGNNEQFF,TGTGCCAGCAGCTTAAGACCTAGCGGGAATAATGAGCAGTTCTTC
15,TRBV6-6,TRBJ1-1,.,.,CASSYSGAGGTEAFF,TGTGCCAGCAGTTACTCGGGTGCCGGGGGCACTGAAGCTTTCTTT
18,TRBV19,TRBJ1-1,.,TRBD1,CASSDSYGTGAGLTEAFF,TGTGCCAGTAGTGACTCGTACGGGACAGGGGCAGGTTTAACTGAAGCTTTCTTT
13,TRBV18,TRBJ2-2,.,.,CASSATNTGELFF,TGTGCCAGCTCGGCAACGAACACCGGGGAGCTGTTTTTT
10,TRBV28,TRBJ2-7,once,.,CASSSGMQYF,TGTGCCAGCAGTTCCGGGATGCAGTACTTC
14,TRBV5-1,TRBJ2-2,.,TRBD1,CASSLDRGTGELFF,TGCGCCAGCAGCTTGGACAGGGGCACCGGGGAGCTGTTTTTT
17,TRBV9,TRBJ2-2,.,.,CASSDLRNGFPTGELFF,TGTGCCAGCAGCGATCTGAGGAACGGGTTCCCCACCGGGGAGCTGTTTTTT
16,TRBV3-1/TRBV3-2,TRBJ2-2,.,TRBD1,CASSQSPGQSAGELFF,TGTGCCAGCAGCCAATCCCCGGGACAGTCCGCCGGGGAGCTGTTTTTT
12,TRBV7-2,TRBJ2-1,.,.,CASSTGPYGQFF,TGTGCCAGCAGCACAGGGCCTTACGGGCAGTTCTTC
15,TRBV29-1,TRBJ1-5,.,TRBD1,CSVPTQGSGNQPQHF,TGCAGCGTTCCTACACAGGGGTCGGGCAATCAGCCCCAGCATTTT
13,TRBV18,TRBJ2-7,once,TRBD1,CASSPDRAHEQYF,TGTGCCAGCTCACCGGACAGGGCCCACGAGCAGTACTTC
14,TRBV5-1,TRBJ2-7,.,TRBD1,CASSLGTGYNEQYF,TGCGCCAGCAGCTTGGGGACAGGTTACAACGAGCAGTACTTC
14,TRBV5-1,TRBJ1-1,.,TRBD1,CASSRTGWDTEAFF,TGCGCCAGCAGCCGGACAGGGTGGGACACTGAAGCTTTCTTT
13,TRBV28,TRBJ1-2,.,TRBD1,CASSWTGHYGYTF,TGTGCCAGCAGTTGGACAGGACACTATGGCTACACCTTC
14,TRBV9,TRBJ1-2,.,.,CASSVAGTSDGYTF,TGTGCCAGCAGCGTAGCCGGGACATCCGATGGCTACACCTTC
15,TRBV7-9,TRBJ2-6,.,.,CASSLASSGANVLTF,TGTGCCAGCAGCTTAGCTAGCTCTGGGGCCAACGTCCTGACTTTC
19,TRBV16,TRBJ2-5,once,TRBD1,CASSRLGSTGGSTQETQYF,TGTGCCAGCAGCCGCTTAGGATCTACAGGGGGATCTACGCAAGAGACCCAGTACTTC
15,TRBV4-2,TRBJ1-4,.,.,CASSQGTVGGEKLFF,TGTGCCAGCAGCCAAGGTACCGTGGGGGGTGAAAAACTGTTTTTT
15,TRBV15,TRBJ2-3,.,.,CATSRDLLEGDTQYF,TGTGCCACCAGCAGAGATCTTCTGGAGGGAGATACGCAGTATTTT
15,TRBV29-1,TRBJ2-2,.,.,CSVASTSWDTGELFF,TGCAGCGTTGCCTCGACTAGTTGGGATACCGGGGAGCTGTTTTTT